The next 2 T cell receptor beta chains were all read from a single sample in a study of spatial heterogeneity in lung cancer. Via MiXCR, TCRdb re-called the 5' RACE reads, giving one row per CDR3 protein. The sample holds fewer than 65,000 distinct CDR3 sequences, about 5.9% seen once. Time point described: sample taken at primary tumor resection. The material was PBMCs, obtained at surgery. The source of these receptors is a female donor with early-stage non-small cell lung cancer.

This clonotype was seen more than once but under ten times. The J gene is TRBJ2-3, the V gene TRBV5-6; the match to TRBD1 covers 7 bases. The CDR3 length is 15 residues. The germline V gene has CDR1 SGHDT and CDR2 YYEEEE. V was clipped by 4 bases and J by 1 base; unmatched bases: 6. The CDR3 is CASSPRTGRTDTQYF. The CDR3 DNA reads as TGTGCCAGCAGCCCGCGGACAGGTCGCACAGATACGCAGTATTTT.

This clonotype was seen ten or more times. J is TRBJ2-5 and V is TRBV6-5, with 7 bases lining up with TRBD1. V shed 0 bases and J 4 bases; nucleotides not matched to a gene: 2. Germline loops: CDR1 MNHEY, CDR2 SVGAGI. The CDR3 totals 14 residues. The CDR3 region has the DNA TGTGCCAGCAGTTACTCTGGGGACAGAGAGACCCAGTACTTC. It specifies CASSYSGDRETQYF.